Following are 5 T cell receptor beta chains from one sample sequenced in a study of cytomegalovirus exposure and HLA in healthy donors. 13 Jbeta primers and 60 Vbeta primers were used for the PCR. TCRdb's copy holds only in-frame clones and misses some; the assay was immunoSEQ multiplex PCR. This sample has 150,000 to 200,000 clones, with roughly 79% found just once. Sequenced material: PBMCs. These receptors were collected from a woman in her thirties in good health and CMV-seropositive.

The chain recombines TRBV9 with TRBJ1-2; tentative D call: TRBD1 (5 bases). The germline CDR1 and CDR2 sequences are SGDLS and YYNGEE. Trimming cost V 4 bases and J 5 bases, with 9 bases left between them. This CDR3 spans 12 amino acids. The CDR3 is CASSPDTYGYTF. CDR3 in DNA: TGTGCCAGCAGCCCGGACACATATGGCTACACCTTC.

DNA for the CDR3: TGCGCCAGCAGCCAAGATCGTGACAGTACTTATGGCTACACCTTC. Amino acid sequence: CASSQDRDSTYGYTF. The V and J genes are TRBV4-3 and TRBJ1-2, with a weak D call TRBD1 (5 bases). V dropped 0 bases and J dropped 5 bases, with 13 bases sitting between them. The CDR3 has 15 amino acids. Germline V gives CDR1 LGHNA, CDR2 YSLEER.

This clone was observed once. V and J are TRBV7-2 and TRBJ2-7; TRBD1 agrees at 9 bases. With V trimmed by 1 base and J by 2 bases, 6 bases remained unmatched. The germline gives CDR1 SGHTA, CDR2 FQGNSA. The CDR3 loop spans 16 amino acids. CDR3 nucleotide sequence: TGTGCCAGCAGCTTAGAAGGGACAGGGATCCCCTACGAGCAGTACTTC. Protein: CASSLEGTGIPYEQYF.

CDR3 in DNA: TGTGCCAGCAGCGTAGCTACTGGGACAGTAACCTACGAGCAGTACTTC. This translates into CASSVATGTVTYEQYF. This chain joins TRBV9 and TRBJ2-7; 7 bases align to TRBD1. CDR3 size: 16 residues. V trimming: 0 bases; J trimming: 2 bases; junction bases outside the gene matches: 8. Germline lookup yields CDR1 SGDLS and CDR2 YYNGEE.

This clone was seen a few times. The rearrangement uses TRBV7-6 and TRBJ2-1; TRBD1 might be the D (6 bases). CDR3 length equals 18 residues. Trimming left V 4 bases short and J 0 bases short, with 19 bases between. Germline V gene sequence: CDR1 SGHVS, CDR2 FNYEAQ. The CDR3 spells CASSSRTASPSSYNEQFF. The CDR3 DNA reads as TGTGCCAGCAGCTCCCGGACAGCGAGCCCCTCCTCCTACAATGAGCAGTTCTTC.